This entry lists 3 T cell receptor beta chains sequenced from one sample in a study of shared clonotypes between healthy human individuals. Using immunoSEQ multiplex PCR, the repertoire was profiled, and TCRdb retains in-frame clones only, with some absent. The sample lists approximately 840,000 clones, about 96% seen once, with less than 0.3% in the top ten. Naive CD8 populations comprised CD45RO-negative cells positively selected for CCR7, excluding terminally differentiated effector memory CD45RA+ cells. The source material was naive CD8+ T cells sorted from blood. The receptors originated from a man aged 30 to 39 in good health.

The J gene is TRBJ1-3, the V gene TRBV15; D not resolved. This CDR3 region has 16 residues. Germline CDR1 is LNHNV and CDR2 is YYDKDF (reference sequence). V was clipped by 2 bases and J by 4 bases, with 15 bases between them. The CDR3, as DNA: TGTGCCACCAGCAGACCCGGCGAGGTCAGGGGAAACACCATATATTTT. It is translated as CATSRPGEVRGNTIYF.

In DNA form, the CDR3 reads TGTGCCAGCAGTGATCTCTCTAGGTCCTACGAGCAGTACTTC. As protein: CASSDLSRSYEQYF. The rearrangement uses TRBV28 and TRBJ2-7, with D hard to call. The V gene's germline CDR1 is MDHEN and CDR2 SYDVKM. V lost 5 bases, J lost 1 base, and 12 bases lay in between. The CDR3 loop spans 14 amino acids.

V and J are TRBV14 and TRBJ2-3; weak D call: TRBD2 (5 bases). In germline, CDR1 is SGHDN, CDR2 FVKESK. V lost 0 bases and J lost 1, with 5 bases in between. The CDR3 covers 14 residues. CDR3 sequence reads: CASSQEGGTDTQYF. For the CDR3, the DNA is TGTGCCAGCAGCCAAGAGGGAGGCACAGATACGCAGTATTTT.